Following are 18 T cell receptor beta chains from one sample sequenced in a study of post-analysis software for immune sequencing data (dated by TCRdb to between 2014 and 2017). The antigens these receptors bind are not known. The full study reports these points: Patients showed significantly higher frequencies than controls for several TRBV segments, among them TRBV5-6, TRBV5-1 and TRBV20-1.

The library was prepared using PCR. Data came from an Illumina HiSeq 2500. To reduce PCR and sequencing biases, unique molecular identifiers were incorporated into the TCR beta cDNA libraries. Using fastp trimming at Q25 and MiXCR clonotype assembly, TCRdb reanalyzed the public sequencing data and kept in-frame beta chains. Rows merge per CDR3 protein into single entries with the most common DNA and genes. The sample has hundreds of thousands of distinct CDR3 sequences on record, approximately 53% of them singletons. The ten top clones hold roughly 4.4% of the sample. The sequenced sample was blood. Every receptor here comes from a girl aged 10 to 17 with multiple sclerosis.

The V call is TRBV15, the J call TRBJ1-2; D is possibly TRBD1 (5 bases). Germline CDR1 and CDR2: LNHNV and YYDKDF (reference sequence). V was cut by 8 bases and J by 5 bases, with 12 bases left in between. The CDR3 contains 12 residues. The chain's CDR3 is CATGEAGYGYTF. DNA of the CDR3: TGTGCCACCGGCGAGGCAGGGTATGGCTACACCTTC.

This chain uses TRBV24-1 with TRBJ1-5; D gene ambiguous. Between the trimmed V and J ends, which lost 2 bases and 3 bases, there was a span of 7 bases. The CDR3 is 14 amino acids. Germline V gene sequence: CDR1 KGHDR, CDR2 SFDVKD. CDR3 amino acids: CATSDSRYNQPQHF. The CDR3 nucleotides read TGTGCCACCAGTGATTCCCGATACAATCAGCCCCAGCATTTT.

The chain joins TRBV29-1 to TRBJ2-3; 12 nucleotides line up with TRBD2. From germline, CDR1 is SQVTM and CDR2 ANQGSEA. Germline trimming cut 1 base from V and 2 bases from J; bases unmatched to any gene: 10. This CDR3 has 18 amino acids. CDR3 DNA sequence: TGCAGCGTTGAAGGACTAGCGGGAGCCCGTTTGTTCACAGATACGCAGTATTTT. This encodes CSVEGLAGARLFTDTQYF.

The rearrangement links TRBV18 to TRBJ2-1; TRBD1 matches 7 bases. CDR3 length: 13 amino acids. The ends lost 4 bases at V and 7 bases at J; junction bases unmatched: 4. The germline CDR1 and CDR2 sequences are KGHSH and LQKENI. The CDR3: CASSRDSLNEQFF. DNA of the CDR3: TGTGCCAGCTCACGGGACAGCCTAAATGAGCAGTTCTTC.

The chain links TRBV6-6 to TRBJ2-3; D might be TRBD1 (6 bases). V dropped 8 bases and J dropped 0 bases, with 15 bases sitting between them. The germline CDR1 and CDR2 sequences are MNHNY and SVGAGI (reference sequence). CDR3 length: 15 amino acids. Here the CDR3 reads CASGRDTSSTDTQYF. CDR3 bases: TGTGCCAGCGGCAGGGACACCTCTAGCACAGATACGCAGTATTTT.

This sequence joins TRBV28 and TRBJ2-3, with TRBD1 as a possible D gene (6 bases). Trimming stripped 3 bases from V and 0 bases from J, with 16 bases between. The CDR3 runs to 17 residues. CDR1 and CDR2 from the germline V gene are MDHEN and SYDVKM. This CDR3 reads CASSFGYRTASTDTQYF. In DNA, the CDR3 is TGTGCCAGCAGTTTCGGTTATAGGACAGCTAGCACAGATACGCAGTATTTT.

The V gene is TRBV7-2, the J gene TRBJ1-5; D is ambiguous. Germline V gene lookup returns CDR1 SGHTA and CDR2 FQGNSA. Trimming removed 5 bases from V and 3 bases from J, with 17 bases in between. This CDR3 spans 16 amino acids. DNA for the CDR3: TGTGCCAGCAGCCCATGGGCAGTGTCTCCCAATCAGCCCCAGCATTTT. Its translation is CASSPWAVSPNQPQHF.

The chain carries TRBV2 and TRBJ2-5, with 7 bases matching TRBD1. The CDR3 sequence is 13 residues long. The germline V gene encodes CDR1 SNHLY and CDR2 FYNNEI. The V and J ends lost 6 bases and 4 bases, in that order; junction bases with no gene match: 5. The CDR3 region is CASRKQGSETQYF. Here the CDR3 DNA reads TGTGCCAGCAGAAAACAGGGGTCAGAGACCCAGTACTTC.

The chain has TRBV29-1 and TRBJ2-1; 9 nucleotides agree with TRBD2. Trimming took 5 bases from V and 9 from J; bases not matched to a gene: 20. This CDR3 contains 17 residues. CDR1 and CDR2 from the germline V gene are SQVTM and ANQGSEA. CDR3 protein: CSVTGLAPQGLQIEQFF. The CDR3 nucleotides read TGCAGCGTTACGGGACTAGCCCCCCAGGGTTTACAGATTGAGCAGTTCTTC.

The chain joins TRBV9 to TRBJ2-6, with 14 bases aligning to TRBD2. Germline CDR1 is SGDLS and CDR2 is YYNGEE. The length of the CDR3 is 19 residues. Trimming cost V 0 bases and J 0 bases; bases outside gene matches: 2. This CDR3 is CASSVVGLAGDSGANVLTF. The CDR3 region has the DNA TGTGCCAGCAGCGTAGTGGGACTAGCGGGAGACTCTGGGGCCAACGTCCTGACTTTC.

The chain links TRBV20-1 to TRBJ2-3; 7 bases align to TRBD2. V trimming: 6 bases; J trimming: 3 bases; junction bases outside the gene matches: 12. This CDR3 is 15 amino acids long. Germline CDR1 DFQATT, CDR2 SNEGSKA (reference sequence). For the CDR3, the DNA is TGCAGTGCCAGCCCCGGCGGGAGTGGTACAGATACGCAGTATTTT. Translating gives CSASPGGSGTDTQYF.

The V and J genes are TRBV11-1 and TRBJ1-1, with D unresolved. V lost 0 bases and J lost 3, with 5 bases in between. CDR1 is SGHAT, CDR2 FQDESV, per germline (reference sequence). This CDR3 comprises 13 residues. The CDR3 DNA sequence: TGTGCCAGCAGCTTAGCCTGGGACACTGAAGCTTTCTTT. Its protein product is CASSLAWDTEAFF.

The J gene is TRBJ2-1, the V gene TRBV12-3 or TRBV12-4, with unresolved D. Trimming took off 10 bases at V and 7 bases at J, with 11 bases between the two ends. The CDR3 has 11 amino acids. As DNA, the CDR3 is TGTGCCACCAGGATTCTTAATGAGCAGTTCTTC. Protein sequence: CATRILNEQFF.

The V call is TRBV20-1, the J call TRBJ2-5; D remains ambiguous. The end of the DNA fits TRBJ2-7 better, so the J call may be wrong. This CDR3 has 14 amino acids. Germline V gives CDR1 DFQATT, CDR2 SNEGSKA (reference sequence). CDR3 region: CSASRAKIGHEQYF. The CDR3 DNA sequence: TGCAGTGCTAGCCGGGCCAAAATAGGTCACGAGCAGTACTTC.

J is TRBJ2-5 and V is TRBV3-1; 11 nucleotides match TRBD2. The CDR3 runs to 17 residues. Germline assignment: CDR1 LGHDT and CDR2 YNNKEL (reference sequence). J was trimmed by 6 bases and V by 1 base; bases with no gene match: 10. CDR3 bases: TGTGCCAGCAGCCAAGTTGAAAGACTAGCGGGGATGAAGACCCAGTACTTC. It encodes CASSQVERLAGMKTQYF.

This sequence joins TRBV5-1 and TRBJ1-4, with D uncertain. The CDR3 totals 15 residues. Germline V CDR1 and CDR2: SGHRS, YFSETQ. The V and J ends lost 0 bases and 7 bases respectively, with 13 bases between them. CDR3 loop: CASSLVLDGGEKLFF. For the CDR3, the DNA is TGCGCCAGCAGCTTGGTACTCGACGGCGGTGAAAAACTGTTTTTT. Filled out from reference TRBV5-1 and TRBJ1-4, the complete variable domain reads KAGVTQTPRYLIKTRGQQVTLSCSPISGHRSVSWYQQTPGQGLQFLFEYFSETQRNKGNFPGRFSGRQFSNSRSEMNVSTLELGDSALYLCASSLVLDGGEKLFFGSGTQLSVL.

In its sample, this clonotype was seen a few times. This chain joins TRBV20-1 and TRBJ2-5, with 12 bases identical to TRBD2. Germline CDR1 is DFQATT and CDR2 is SNEGSKA (reference sequence). The CDR3 covers 15 residues. Trimming at V came to 3 bases and at J to 5 bases, leaving 7 bases not matched to a gene. CDR3 region: CSASLPSGRGETQYF. CDR3 nucleotides: TGCAGTGCTAGTCTTCCTAGCGGGAGGGGTGAGACCCAGTACTTC.

A few counts support this clonotype. The rearrangement joins TRBV12-3 or TRBV12-4 to TRBJ2-5, with a tentative D call TRBD2 (5 bases). V dropped 5 bases and J dropped 2 bases, with 18 bases sitting between them. CDR3 length equals 16 residues. The DNA for the CDR3 is TGTGCCAGCAGTCCCCGCCCCTCGGGATCTCAAGAGACCCAGTACTTC. It translates to CASSPRPSGSQETQYF.